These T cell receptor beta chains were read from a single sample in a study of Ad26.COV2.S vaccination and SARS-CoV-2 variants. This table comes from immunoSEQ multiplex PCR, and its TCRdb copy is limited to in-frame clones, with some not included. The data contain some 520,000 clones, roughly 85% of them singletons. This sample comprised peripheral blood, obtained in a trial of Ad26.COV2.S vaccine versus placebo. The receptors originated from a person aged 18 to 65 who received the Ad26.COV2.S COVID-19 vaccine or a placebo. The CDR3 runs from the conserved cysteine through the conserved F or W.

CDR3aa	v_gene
CASSVAALGEKLFF	TRBV9
CASSWDRGGNEQFF	TRBV11-2
CASSPRPGGSYEQYF	TRBV3-1/TRBV3-2
CASSYSGDREDTEAFF	TRBV6-5
CASSHQEVSSEAFF	TRBV2
CASSLGLAESEQYF	TRBV11-3
CASSLGQGASGELFF	TRBV3-1/TRBV3-2
CASSEDDRVAWAFF	TRBV6-2/TRBV6-3
CASSQEARGQYEQYF	TRBV4-3
CAWRGQGHQPQHF	TRBV30
CASSLGGGPLPMAYEQYF	TRBV7-9
CASSQVKLQIGIYEQYF	TRBV3-1/TRBV3-2
CASSLSVSPANSPLHF	TRBV5-4
CASSFEGTSRHNEQFF	TRBV7-3
CASSPDQGVQNTEAFF	TRBV18
CASSPSRARTLSYNEQFF	TRBV7-9
CASTVQGGGEQYF	TRBV6-6
CAAVTPSGNTIYF	TRBV7-9
CASSEQQDRSPLHF	TRBV9
CASNHLRGSQETQYF	TRBV6-1